The clone carrying this TCR beta chain came up many times. Antigen unknown. The data were obtained in a study of T-cell memory formation after mild COVID-19. Across the study: Across donors, TCR clusters were largely donor specific.

cDNA libraries for TCR alpha and TCR beta, carrying sample barcodes and UMIs, came from 5'RACE with constant-segment primers. TCRdb analysed the 5' RACE reads with MiXCR anew, one entry per CDR3 protein. The sample has around 34,000 distinct CDR3 sequences, roughly 7.5% seen once. With 4 bases clipped from V and 3 bases from J, the junction kept 6 bases outside the gene matches. CDR3 length equals 14 residues. Looked up from germline, CDR1 is SGHRS and CDR2 is YFSETQ. Findings and limits, study-wide: Cross-reactive memory appears to have joined, as suggested by some responding clones showing up in pre-infection memory. Contracting clones from day 15 to 85 had balanced CD4/CD8; later expanders favoured CD4+.

This clonotype was obtained from a man aged 18 to 30 who had mild COVID-19 (a few samples of this study predate the infection). Cell type and time point are not known. What was sequenced was PBMCs or a T cell subset sorted from them (not recorded which). This chain uses TRBV5-1 with TRBJ2-7, with 8 bases aligning to TRBD1. CDR3 bases: TGCGCCAGCAGCGAACAGGGGGAAGGCTACGAGCAGTACTTC. It translates to CASSEQGEGYEQYF.